These 15 T cell receptor beta chains share one sample of origin, sequenced in a study of human T cells and chemical hapten exposure. TCRdb reanalysed the RACE reads using MiXCR and keeps one entry per CDR3 protein. The sample includes roughly 48,000 distinct CDR3 sequences, roughly 4.1% of them seen just once. Time point noted: healthy volunteer bleed at 2 weeks. RNA extraction used unfractionated whole blood as the source of total RNA. The sample consisted of whole blood. The receptors stem from a human donor in good health. Some clones in this sample may be carry-over from other donors' samples.

This clonotype was picked up many times. This rearrangement joins TRBV28 to TRBJ2-5; D gene ambiguous. Looked up from germline, CDR1 is MDHEN and CDR2 is SYDVKM. V was trimmed by 1 base and J by 3 bases, leaving 6 bases between them. The CDR3 loop spans 13 amino acids. Here the CDR3 reads CASSLSREETQYF. CDR3 DNA: TGTGCCAGCAGTTTATCCCGGGAAGAGACCCAGTACTTC.

This clonotype was seen repeatedly, ten times or more. The chain links TRBV6-5 to TRBJ1-2, with 7 nucleotides matching TRBD1. Germline lookup yields CDR1 MNHEY and CDR2 SVGAGI. The CDR3 consists of 15 residues. V gave up 4 bases and J gave up 8 bases; unmatched junction bases: 13. CDR3 sequence: CASSLGQLSPIGYTF. The CDR3, as DNA: TGTGCCAGCAGTTTGGGACAGCTAAGCCCTATCGGCTACACCTTC.

This clonotype has ten or more counts. CDR3 in amino acids: CASSLLENTEAFF. The CDR3 coding sequence is TGTGCCAGCTCACTTTTAGAGAACACTGAAGCTTTCTTT. The chain couples TRBV18 to TRBJ1-1; D not certain. The CDR3 runs to 13 residues. Trimming removed 4 bases from V and 1 base from J, with 7 bases in between. Per germline, CDR1 KGHSH and CDR2 LQKENI.

This clonotype is deemed medium-sized. V gene TRBV29-1 combines with J gene TRBJ1-1; D gene uncertain. V shed 4 bases and J shed 5 bases, with 11 bases lying between them. Germline V gene sequence: CDR1 SQVTM, CDR2 ANQGSEA. The length of the CDR3 is 12 residues. CDR3 nucleotide sequence: TGCAGCGTTGTAAATAAGGGAACTGAAGCTTTCTTT. This sequence encodes CSVVNKGTEAFF.

Many counts were recorded for this clonotype. V gene TRBV6-5 combines with J gene TRBJ2-7, with D tentatively TRBD1 (6 bases). CDR1 and CDR2 (germline): MNHEY, SVGAGI. V was trimmed by 5 bases and J by 3 bases, leaving 11 bases between them. The CDR3 totals 13 residues. In DNA form, the CDR3 reads TGTGCCAGCAGTATTGGGACATACTACGAGCAGTACTTC. Its translation: CASSIGTYYEQYF.

In its sample, this clonotype was seen many times. This rearrangement joins TRBV4-1 to TRBJ2-1, with 8 bases identical to TRBD2. Germline lookup yields CDR1 MGHRA and CDR2 YSYEKL. The length of the CDR3 is 22 residues. Trimming at V came to 0 bases and at J to 0 bases, leaving 19 bases not matched to a gene. This chain's CDR3 is CASSQDSPEESGSRSSYNEQFF. The CDR3 DNA follows: TGCGCCAGCAGCCAAGATTCACCCGAGGAGAGCGGGAGTCGAAGCTCCTACAATGAGCAGTTCTTC.

This clonotype has a count of ten or more. The chain is built from TRBV6-1 and TRBJ1-2; D gene ambiguous. Deletions cut 1 base from V and 4 bases from J, with 13 bases between. The CDR3 spans 15 residues. Per germline, CDR1 MNHNS and CDR2 SASEGT. CDR3 nucleotides: TGTGCCAGCAGTGAAGTCACTTATGGCATCTATGGCTACACCTTC. The encoded protein is CASSEVTYGIYGYTF.

This clonotype was seen ten or more times. CDR3 sequence (DNA): TGTGCCAGCAGGAACGCCGGGACAGGGGGTGAAAAACTGTTTTTT. Amino acid sequence: CASRNAGTGGEKLFF. J is TRBJ1-4 and V is TRBV6-5, with 11 bases matching TRBD1. This CDR3 has 15 amino acids. With V trimmed by 6 bases and J by 7 bases, 7 bases remained unmatched. The germline CDR1 and CDR2 sequences are MNHEY and SVGAGI.

This clonotype was recorded at least ten times. V gene TRBV5-1 combines with J gene TRBJ2-1; D may be TRBD2 (5 bases). Germline V gene data show CDR1 as SGHRS and CDR2 as YFSETQ. This CDR3 is built from 14 residues. V was clipped by 2 bases and J by 7 bases, with 13 bases between them. CDR3 sequence (DNA): TGCGCCAGCAGCTTTGGGTCGTCGGGGAATGAGCAGTTCTTC. Translating gives CASSFGSSGNEQFF.

Worth noting for this clonotype: This may stem from a read error, because a much larger clone lies one nucleotide away. The chain recombines TRBV13 with TRBJ2-3, with TRBD2 matching over 7 bases. The CDR3 length is 18 residues. In germline, CDR1 is PRHDT, CDR2 FYEKMQ (reference sequence). J was trimmed by 2 bases and V by 2 bases; bases with no gene match: 13. The CDR3 protein is CASSLIAGVGGHTDTQYF. In DNA form, the CDR3 reads TGTGCCAGCAGCTTAATCGCGGGAGTTGGAGGGCACACAGATACGCAGTATTTT.

The chain is built from TRBV5-4 and TRBJ2-6, with D unresolved. The germline V gene encodes CDR1 SGHNT and CDR2 YYREEE (reference sequence). Trimming took off 4 bases at V and 6 bases at J, with 8 bases between the two ends. This CDR3 has 13 amino acids. The CDR3: CASSPASANVLTF. The CDR3 DNA reads TGTGCCAGCAGCCCCGCATCGGCCAACGTCCTGACTTTC.

This clonotype appeared many times. The V call is TRBV7-8, the J call TRBJ2-7; 12 bases align to TRBD2. Trimming removed 5 bases from V and 5 bases from J; junction bases left unmatched: 10. CDR1 and CDR2 from the germline V gene are SGHVS and FQNEAQ. CDR3 size: 16 residues. The CDR3 nucleotides read TGTGCCAGCAGCGGGGGACTAGCGGGCGCCGGGGACGAGCAGTACTTC. It translates to CASSGGLAGAGDEQYF.

This clonotype showed up many times. The rearrangement uses TRBV11-2 and TRBJ2-7, with a tentative D call TRBD2 (6 bases). CDR3 length equals 12 residues. V was shortened by 0 bases and J by 9 bases, with 9 bases between the two germline ends. Germline CDR1 reads SGHAT; CDR2 reads FQNNGV. CDR3 protein: CASSLERGRQYF. Here the CDR3 DNA reads TGTGCCAGCAGCTTAGAGCGGGGCAGGCAGTACTTC.

The sample holds many counts of this clonotype. This sequence joins TRBV9 and TRBJ2-1; 13 bases line up with TRBD2. Trimming at V came to 6 bases and at J to 8 bases, leaving 14 bases not matched to a gene. Germline CDR1 and CDR2: SGDLS and YYNGEE. The CDR3 runs to 17 residues. The CDR3 coding sequence is TGTGCCAGCACCTACACCGGGACTAGCGGGATAATGGATGAGCAGTTCTTC. Translation gives CASTYTGTSGIMDEQFF. Filled out from reference TRBV9 and TRBJ2-1, the complete variable domain reads DSGVTQTPKHLITATGQRVTLRCSPRSGDLSVYWYQQSLDQGLQFLIQYYNGEERAKGNILERFSAQQFPDLHSELNLSSLELGDSALYFCASTYTGTSGIMDEQFFGPGTRLTVL.

V is TRBV30 and J is TRBJ2-7; D possibly uses TRBD1 or TRBD2 (5 bases each). Trimming cost V 3 bases and J 5 bases, with 11 bases left between them. Germline CDR1 and CDR2: GTSNPN and SVGIG (reference sequence). The CDR3 loop spans 12 amino acids. The CDR3 bases are TGTGCCTGGAGGGGGGATATGGACGAGCAGTACTTC. Its translation: CAWRGDMDEQYF.